The clone carrying this TCR beta chain was seen ten or more times. These data come from a study of blood T cells in healthy people across ages. The CDR3 length is 12 residues. Deletions cut 8 bases from V and 2 bases from J, with 9 bases between. CDR1 is SGDLS, CDR2 YYNGEE, per germline. For the second PCR, which ran for about 6 to 11 cycles, a sample-barcoded 5' primer and a J-beta primer mix were used. Via MiXCR, TCRdb re-called the 5' RACE reads, giving one row per CDR3 protein. The sample has more than 900,000 distinct CDR3 sequences; around 25% are singletons. The data were also submitted as part of a second study, on T cells of mothers and their children.

The TCR originated in a girl aged 2 to 10 in good health. The gene calls are TRBV9 and TRBJ2-3; D gene unclear. Sequenced: blood. The CDR3 protein is CASAGFTDTQYF. The DNA for the CDR3 is TGTGCCAGTGCAGGATTCACAGATACGCAGTATTTT.